These 24 T cell receptor beta chains came from one sample sequenced in a study of shared clonotypes between healthy human individuals. The table came from immunoSEQ multiplex PCR; TCRdb's copy has only in-frame clones and leaves some out. The table lists fewer than 600,000 clones, around 77% of them singletons. The sequenced sample was PBMCs. These receptors were taken from a woman in her forties in good health. Some clones in this sample may be carry-over from other donors' samples.

Judged by abundance, this clone is medium-sized. Other DNA sequences within the sample encode an identical CDR3. J is TRBJ2-7 and V is TRBV4-1, with 10 bases fitting TRBD2. Germline CDR1 is MGHRA and CDR2 is YSYEKL. The CDR3 is 14 residues long. The V gene end was trimmed by 4 bases and the J gene end by 7 bases; junction bases not matched to a gene: 7. CDR3 region: CASSPRVAGGEQYF. The CDR3 DNA is TGCGCCAGCAGCCCCCGGGTAGCGGGAGGTGAGCAGTACTTC.

The genes are TRBV7-3 and TRBJ2-1, with TRBD2 matching 8 bases. CDR1 SGHTA and CDR2 FQGTGA come from the germline V gene. V shed 2 bases and J 8 bases; nucleotides not matched to a gene: 5. This CDR3 has 14 amino acids. Written as DNA, the CDR3 is TGTGCCAGCAGCTTAGAAGCGGGAGTCGATGAGCAGTTCTTC. It yields the protein CASSLEAGVDEQFF.

The chain couples TRBV6-4 to TRBJ2-7, with TRBD1 identical over 8 bases. The CDR3 has 14 residues. After removal of 8 bases from V and 4 bases from J, the junction contained 10 bases not matched to a gene. Germline V gene sequence: CDR1 MRHNA, CDR2 SNTAGT. The DNA of the CDR3 is TGTGCCAGCTTTCTTTACAGGGGGTGGTACGAGCAGTACTTC. This encodes CASFLYRGWYEQYF.

This sequence joins TRBV11-2 and TRBJ1-1, with D unresolved. Germline CDR1 SGHAT, CDR2 FQNNGV. V gave up 1 base and J gave up 5 bases, with 8 bases separating them. This CDR3 contains 13 residues. The CDR3 here is CASSLAAQTEAFF. DNA of the CDR3: TGTGCCAGCAGCTTAGCGGCGCAGACTGAAGCTTTCTTT.

V gene TRBV18 combines with J gene TRBJ2-7; 9 bases map to TRBD2. Germline lookup yields CDR1 KGHSH and CDR2 LQKENI. With V trimmed by 3 bases and J by 3 bases, 6 bases remained unmatched. The CDR3 extends over 15 amino acids. This CDR3 is CASSPAGAGGYEQYF. The CDR3 DNA reads TGTGCCAGCTCACCCGCGGGAGCGGGGGGCTACGAGCAGTACTTC.

The V call is TRBV9, the J call TRBJ1-2; D is possibly TRBD1 (5 bases). The V gene lost 0 bases and the J gene lost 0 bases, with 12 bases spanning the gap. CDR3 length equals 16 residues. The germline V gene encodes CDR1 SGDLS and CDR2 YYNGEE. CDR3 coding DNA: TGTGCCAGCAGCGTAGGGGGGGGGACCCCTAACTATGGCTACACCTTC. It encodes CASSVGGGTPNYGYTF.

This clone has just one count. The rearrangement joins TRBV6-6 to TRBJ2-5, with D unresolved. Judging by the DNA end, TRBJ2-7 fits better; the J call may be wrong. CDR3 size: 14 residues. Germline assignment: CDR1 MNHNY and CDR2 SVGAGI (reference sequence). The DNA of the CDR3 is TGTGCCAGCAGTTCAACAACAGAAAGTGACGAGCAGTACTTC. This translates into CASSSTTESDEQYF.

The gene calls are TRBV5-6 and TRBJ1-2, with D perhaps TRBD1 (5 bases). The CDR3 has 13 amino acids. CDR1 is SGHDT, CDR2 YYEEEE, per germline. V was shortened by 0 bases and J by 4 bases, with 7 bases between the two germline ends. CDR3 amino acids: CASSLGGLYGYTF. The CDR3, as DNA: TGTGCCAGCAGCTTGGGGGGACTCTATGGCTACACCTTC.

This chain uses TRBV5-6 with TRBJ2-7; 12 positions match TRBD1. Germline V lookup: CDR1 SGHDT, CDR2 YYEEEE. V lost 6 bases and J lost 6; bases outside the gene matches: 7. CDR3 size: 14 residues. CDR3 loop: CASTPGTGGGEQYF. The CDR3, as DNA: TGTGCCAGCACCCCGGGGACAGGGGGCGGCGAGCAGTACTTC.

V is TRBV6-1 and J is TRBJ2-7, with a possible D match to TRBD1 (5 bases). Germline CDR1 MNHNS, CDR2 SASEGT. With 0 bases removed from V and 4 bases from J, the gap between germline ends came to 13 bases. CDR3 size: 15 residues. The CDR3 reads CASSEAYRWTYEQYF. The CDR3 DNA reads TGTGCCAGCAGTGAAGCGTACAGGTGGACGTACGAGCAGTACTTC.

The DNA for the CDR3 is TGTGCCAGCAGCTTACGACGGACCCCAGGCACGGAGTATTTT. As protein: CASSLRRTPGTEYF. The chain employs TRBV7-8 and TRBJ2-3; D not resolved. This CDR3 is built from 14 residues. V lost 2 bases, J lost 13 bases, and 19 bases lay in between. Germline lookup yields CDR1 SGHVS and CDR2 FQNEAQ.

This chain connects TRBV30 to TRBJ1-5, with TRBD1 identical over 9 bases. V lost 5 bases and J lost 6; bases outside the gene matches: 2. CDR3 size: 12 residues. The germline CDR1 and CDR2 sequences are GTSNPN and SVGIG (reference sequence). For the CDR3, the DNA is TGTGCCTGGCGGACAGGGGTTCAGCCCCAGCATTTT. It encodes CAWRTGVQPQHF.

The V and J genes are TRBV5-1 and TRBJ2-5; 7 bases fit TRBD1. This CDR3 is 15 amino acids long. Germline assignment: CDR1 SGHRS and CDR2 YFSETQ. Unmatched junction bases numbered 7, after V lost 3 bases and J lost 2 bases. For the CDR3, the DNA is TGCGCCAGCAGCTATGACGACAGGGCTCAAGAGACCCAGTACTTC. Translated: CASSYDDRAQETQYF.

This clone was seen a single time. This sequence joins TRBV2 and TRBJ2-1, with 9 bases that match TRBD1. Germline V gene data show CDR1 as SNHLY and CDR2 as FYNNEI. The V segment lost 9 bases and the J segment 6 bases; nucleotides outside the gene matches: 9. The CDR3 length is 14 residues. CDR3 sequence: CARGTGIGANEQFF. The CDR3 nucleotides read TGTGCCAGGGGGACAGGGATTGGGGCCAATGAGCAGTTCTTC.

The V call is TRBV6-1, the J call TRBJ2-3, with 12 bases fitting TRBD2. The CDR3 loop spans 18 amino acids. J was trimmed by 0 bases and V by 0 bases; bases with no gene match: 4. Germline CDR1 MNHNS, CDR2 SASEGT. The CDR3: CASSEALAGGSSTDTQYF. CDR3 DNA sequence: TGTGCCAGCAGTGAAGCACTAGCGGGAGGTTCTAGCACAGATACGCAGTATTTT.

This clone has only one observation. Possible read error: a much larger clone is one base away. Other DNA sequences in the same sample also yield this CDR3. The V gene is TRBV4-2, the J gene TRBJ1-5; possible D gene TRBD1, 6 bases. Trimming removed 3 bases from V and 5 bases from J, with 14 bases in between. The CDR3 length is 15 residues. The germline V gene has CDR1 LGHNA and CDR2 YNFKEQ. The CDR3 bases are TGTGCCAGCAGCCAGGATGCGGGGGGGCATCAGCCCCAGCATTTT. This translates into CASSQDAGGHQPQHF.

The V gene is TRBV25-1, the J gene TRBJ2-1; 16 nucleotides line up with TRBD2. The CDR3 runs 16 residues. V lost 4 bases, J lost 12 bases, and 9 bases stayed unmatched. The germline V gene encodes CDR1 MGHDK and CDR2 SYGVNS. CDR3 protein: CASSGPGLAGGGWQFF. Here the CDR3 DNA reads TGTGCCAGCAGTGGCCCGGGACTAGCGGGAGGGGGCTGGCAGTTCTTC.

This chain uses TRBV27 with TRBJ1-6; 7 nucleotides align to TRBD1. J was trimmed by 7 bases and V by 0 bases; bases with no gene match: 0. This CDR3 contains 14 residues. The germline gives CDR1 MNHEY, CDR2 SMNVEV (reference sequence). The CDR3 region has the DNA TGTGCCAGCAGTTTATCGACAGGGAATTCACCCCTCCACTTT. Translating it yields CASSLSTGNSPLHF.

The count of this clone is one. The junction departs from the called germline gene at one end, perhaps through a read error. V usage is TRBV18 and J usage is TRBJ1-6; weak D call: TRBD1 (5 bases). The germline V gene has CDR1 KGHSH and CDR2 LQKENI. The CDR3 consists of 16 residues. The CDR3 loop is CASSLGTGSYNSPLHF. The DNA of the CDR3 is TGTGCCAGCTCACTCGGGACGGGCTCCTATAACTCACCCCTCCACTTT.

The chain employs TRBV6-5 and TRBJ2-5; D not resolved. The J call may be mistaken, given a closer DNA end match to TRBJ2-7. Germline CDR1 MNHEY, CDR2 SVGAGI. The CDR3 has 13 residues. CDR3 protein: CASRDAVLYEQYF. CDR3 coding DNA: TGTGCCAGCAGGGACGCCGTACTATACGAGCAGTACTTC.

Concerning this clone itself: The identical CDR3 is also encoded by other nucleotide sequences in the sample. The V and J genes are TRBV19 and TRBJ1-4; no clear D. Germline V gene sequence: CDR1 LNHDA, CDR2 SQIVND (reference sequence). CDR3 size: 12 residues. V lost 6 bases, J lost 4 bases, and 6 bases lay in between. Here the CDR3 reads CASRGGNEKLFF. DNA for the CDR3: TGTGCCAGTAGAGGAGGTAATGAAAAACTGTTTTTT.

V is TRBV2 and J is TRBJ2-7; possible D gene TRBD1, 6 bases. The length of the CDR3 is 14 residues. Trimming pared 6 bases from V and 0 bases from J, leaving 12 bases between. CDR1 and CDR2 from the germline V gene are SNHLY and FYNNEI. CDR3 in amino acids: CASRYDRISYEQYF. Here the CDR3 DNA reads TGTGCCAGCAGATACGACAGGATCTCCTACGAGCAGTACTTC.

The rearrangement joins TRBV9 to TRBJ2-6, with TRBD2 as a possible D gene (6 bases). The germline CDR1 and CDR2 sequences are SGDLS and YYNGEE. The CDR3 totals 18 residues. The V end was cut by 3 bases, the J end by 3 bases, with 19 bases between. The CDR3 is CASSGRGPAGLGANVLTF. The CDR3 DNA reads TGTGCCAGCAGCGGCCGGGGACCGGCGGGACTTGGGGCCAACGTCCTGACTTTC.

This chain joins TRBV11-2 and TRBJ2-7; TRBD2 might be the D (6 bases). The V gene lost 5 bases and the J gene lost 1 base, with 15 bases spanning the gap. The CDR3 runs 15 residues. Germline V CDR1 and CDR2: SGHAT, FQNNGV. CDR3 bases: TGTGCCAGCAGCCCCCACGGGGGAGTTTCCTACGAGCAGTACTTC. It codes for CASSPHGGVSYEQYF.